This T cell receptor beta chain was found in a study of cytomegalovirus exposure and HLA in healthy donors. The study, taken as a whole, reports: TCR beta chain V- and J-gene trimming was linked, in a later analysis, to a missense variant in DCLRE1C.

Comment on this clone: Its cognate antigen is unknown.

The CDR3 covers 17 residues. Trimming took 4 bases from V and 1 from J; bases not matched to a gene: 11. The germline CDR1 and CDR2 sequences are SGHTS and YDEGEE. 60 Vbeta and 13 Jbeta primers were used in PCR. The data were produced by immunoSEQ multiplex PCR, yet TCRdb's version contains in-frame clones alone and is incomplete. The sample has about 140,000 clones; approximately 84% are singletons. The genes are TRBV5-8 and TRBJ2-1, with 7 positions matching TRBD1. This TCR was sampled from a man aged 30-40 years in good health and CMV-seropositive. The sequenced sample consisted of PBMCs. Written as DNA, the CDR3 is TGTGCCAGCAGCCCAGGGACAGAGTCTGGTTCCTACAATGAGCAGTTCTTC. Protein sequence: CASSPGTESGSYNEQFF.